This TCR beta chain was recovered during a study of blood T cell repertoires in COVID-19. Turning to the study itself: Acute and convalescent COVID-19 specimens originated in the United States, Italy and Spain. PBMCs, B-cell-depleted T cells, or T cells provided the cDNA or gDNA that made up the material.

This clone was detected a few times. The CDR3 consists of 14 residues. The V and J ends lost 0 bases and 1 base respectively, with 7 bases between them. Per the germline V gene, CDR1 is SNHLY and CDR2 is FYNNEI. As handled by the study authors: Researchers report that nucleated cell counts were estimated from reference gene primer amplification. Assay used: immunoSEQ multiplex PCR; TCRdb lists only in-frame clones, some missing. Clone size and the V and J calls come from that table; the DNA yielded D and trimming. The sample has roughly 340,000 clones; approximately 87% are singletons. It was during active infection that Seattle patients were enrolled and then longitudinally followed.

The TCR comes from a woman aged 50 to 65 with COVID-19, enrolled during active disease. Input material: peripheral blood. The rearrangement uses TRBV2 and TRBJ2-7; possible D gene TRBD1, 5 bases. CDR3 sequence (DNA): TGTGCCAGCAGTGAAGCTAGGGGATCCTACGAGCAGTACTTC. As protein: CASSEARGSYEQYF.